The 32 T cell receptor beta chains below were found in one sample sequenced in a study of blood T cell repertoires in COVID-19. Repertoires were generated with immunoSEQ multiplex PCR, while TCRdb's copy carries only in-frame clones and drops some. The sample yields 70,000 to 95,000 clones, about 90% seen once. Sequencing used peripheral blood. The receptors originated from a man aged 50-59 years with COVID-19, enrolled during active disease.

The chain employs TRBV6-6 and TRBJ1-5; 8 bases are a match to TRBD1. Trimming cost V 5 bases and J 3 bases; bases outside gene matches: 9. The CDR3 runs to 16 residues. Germline loops: CDR1 MNHNY, CDR2 SVGAGI (reference sequence). CDR3 in DNA: TGTGCCAGCAGTCCCAGGGGGCCGAGTATCAATCAGCCCCAGCATTTT. Protein: CASSPRGPSINQPQHF.

V usage is TRBV6-5 and J usage is TRBJ1-2; 7 positions match TRBD1. Germline CDR1 is MNHEY and CDR2 is SVGAGI. Trimming took 2 bases from V and 4 from J; bases not matched to a gene: 4. The CDR3 totals 14 residues. CDR3 sequence reads: CASSYRQGSYGYTF. CDR3 DNA sequence: TGTGCCAGCAGTTACAGACAGGGATCCTATGGCTACACCTTC.

This clone came up once. V and J are TRBV12-3 or TRBV12-4 and TRBJ2-1; D is undetermined. Trimming took 6 bases from V and 10 from J, leaving 10 bases between them. The CDR3 runs 11 residues. The CDR3 here is CASSSGPEQFF. Here the CDR3 DNA reads TGTGCCAGCAGCTCAGGCCCCGAGCAGTTCTTC.

This chain connects TRBV2 to TRBJ2-5; TRBD1 might be the D (6 bases). Germline V gene lookup returns CDR1 SNHLY and CDR2 FYNNEI. V was pared by 1 base and J by 2 bases, with 8 bases between. This CDR3 has 14 residues. The CDR3 reads CASSEGTVQETQYF. CDR3 sequence (DNA): TGTGCCAGCAGTGAAGGGACAGTACAAGAGACCCAGTACTTC.

The chain employs TRBV5-1 and TRBJ2-3; D not certain. CDR1 is SGHRS, CDR2 YFSETQ, per germline. The CDR3 runs 12 residues. Deletions cut 4 bases from V and 3 bases from J, with 6 bases between. CDR3 DNA sequence: TGCGCCAGCAGCCCCCAGACAGATACGCAGTATTTT. Translating it yields CASSPQTDTQYF.

This clone was picked up a small number of times. The chain is built from TRBV18 and TRBJ1-1, with TRBD1 identical over 7 bases. There are 13 residues in the CDR3. Trimming cost V 5 bases and J 8 bases; bases outside gene matches: 8. Looked up from germline, CDR1 is KGHSH and CDR2 is LQKENI. As DNA, the CDR3 is TGTGCCAGCTCAGCTTCCGAGGGGGCGGAAGCTTTCTTT. This translates into CASSASEGAEAFF.

This clone has a single count. This sequence joins TRBV7-9 and TRBJ2-1, with TRBD2 matching over 10 bases. This CDR3 has 16 amino acids. Germline V gene data show CDR1 as SEHNR and CDR2 as FQNEAQ (reference sequence). V shed 0 bases, J shed 2 bases, and the junction held 1 base outside the gene matches. The CDR3 coding sequence is TGTGCCAGCAGCTTAGCGGGGACTAGCGCCTACAATGAGCAGTTCTTC. Amino acids: CASSLAGTSAYNEQFF.

About this clone itself: One end of the junction varies from germline; a read error may be responsible. V usage is TRBV27 and J usage is TRBJ2-1; D gene ambiguous. This CDR3 comprises 13 residues. Germline CDR1 reads MNHEY; CDR2 reads SMNVEV (reference sequence). DNA of the CDR3: TGTGCCAGCAGCCCAGTCTCCTCCAATGAGCAGTTCTTC. Its translation: CASSPVSSNEQFF.

CDR3 loop: CASSQNAGAGYYGYTF. CDR3 DNA: TGTGCCAGCAGCCAAAATGCAGGGGCTGGGTACTATGGCTACACCTTC. The rearrangement uses TRBV4-2 and TRBJ1-2; a weak D match, TRBD1 (6 bases). Germline CDR1 LGHNA, CDR2 YNFKEQ. V gave up 2 bases and J gave up 3 bases, with 16 bases separating them. The CDR3 spans 16 residues.

The genes are TRBV7-9 and TRBJ1-2, with a possible D match to TRBD1 (6 bases). The CDR3 totals 14 residues. Trimming left V 1 base short and J 6 bases short, with 12 bases between. Germline V lookup: CDR1 SEHNR, CDR2 FQNEAQ (reference sequence). CDR3 protein: CASSLGTVGDGYTF. CDR3 sequence (DNA): TGTGCCAGCAGCTTAGGGACAGTCGGGGATGGCTACACCTTC. The full variable domain, with the rest looked up from reference TRBV7-9 and TRBJ1-2, is DTGVSQNPRHKITKRGQNVTFRCDPISEHNRLYWYRQTLGQGPEFLTYFQNEAQLEKSRLLSDRFSAERPKGSFSTLEIQRTEQGDSAMYLCASSLGTVGDGYTFGSGTRLTVV.

This sequence joins TRBV21-1 and TRBJ1-5; TRBD1 is taken as the D call from the table, unchecked against the DNA. TRBV21-1 is an annotated pseudogene. CDR3 length: 16 residues. Here the CDR3 reads CASSKYLGLSNQPQHF. Here the CDR3 DNA reads TGTGCCAGCAGCAAATACCTGGGGCTTAGCAATCAGCCCCAGCATTTT.

The chain combines TRBV7-9 with TRBJ2-7; 8 bases agree with TRBD1. This CDR3 comprises 15 residues. Germline V gives CDR1 SEHNR, CDR2 FQNEAQ (reference sequence). V shed 5 bases, J shed 3 bases, and the junction held 9 bases outside the gene matches. The CDR3 DNA reads TGTGCCAGCAGCCAGACCCAGGGGGCCAACTACGAGCAGTACTTC. It specifies CASSQTQGANYEQYF.

The chain has TRBV5-1 and TRBJ2-5; TRBD2 agrees at 16 bases. Germline V gives CDR1 SGHRS, CDR2 YFSETQ. This CDR3 region has 16 residues. V shed 2 bases and J 5 bases; nucleotides not matched to a gene: 3. CDR3 coding DNA: TGCGCCAGCAGCTTTGGGACTAGCGGGGGGGCCGAGACCCAGTACTTC. It is translated as CASSFGTSGGAETQYF.

This chain uses TRBV18 with TRBJ2-1; 9 nucleotides match TRBD1. The length of the CDR3 is 15 residues. Unmatched junction bases numbered 3, after V lost 2 bases and J lost 4 bases. Germline CDR1 and CDR2: KGHSH and LQKENI. CDR3 loop: CASSPRDREYNEQFF. The CDR3 DNA reads as TGTGCCAGCTCACCAAGGGACAGGGAATACAATGAGCAGTTCTTC.

The chain joins TRBV6-2 or TRBV6-3 to TRBJ1-6; D not certain. V lost 2 bases to trimming and J lost 8 bases, with 10 bases between them. There are 14 residues in the CDR3. CDR1 and CDR2 (germline): MNHEY, SVGEGT. For the CDR3, the DNA is TGTGCCAGCAGTTACGGCGGGTTTTATTCACCCCTCCACTTT. This translates into CASSYGGFYSPLHF.

The chain's CDR3 is CASSVDGSGEKLFF. CDR3 bases: TGTGCCAGCAGCGTAGACGGGTCGGGTGAAAAACTGTTTTTT. The V and J genes are TRBV9 and TRBJ1-4; D gene ambiguous. V was shortened by 0 bases and J by 7 bases, with 10 bases between the two germline ends. Germline V gene sequence: CDR1 SGDLS, CDR2 YYNGEE. This CDR3 has 14 residues.

The J gene is TRBJ2-2, the V gene TRBV4-1; possibly TRBD1 for D (6 bases). There are 16 residues in the CDR3. Germline lookup yields CDR1 MGHRA and CDR2 YSYEKL. The ends were cut back, 4 bases at V and 5 bases at J, with 17 bases in the middle. The CDR3 loop reads CASSLNRFQGTGELFF. CDR3 sequence (DNA): TGCGCCAGCAGCCTAAACCGTTTTCAGGGGACCGGGGAGCTGTTTTTT.

The gene calls are TRBV5-4 and TRBJ2-1, with 10 bases identical to TRBD2. CDR1 and CDR2 from the germline V gene are SGHNT and YYREEE (reference sequence). This CDR3 contains 15 residues. Unmatched junction bases numbered 14, after V lost 4 bases and J lost 13 bases. The CDR3 DNA sequence: TGTGCCAGCAGCCAGGGGGGACTAGCGCCGCGTAGCCAGTTCTTC. Translating gives CASSQGGLAPRSQFF. Full variable domain (outside the CDR3, taken from reference TRBV5-4 and TRBJ2-1): ETGVTQSPTHLIKTRGQQVTLRCSSQSGHNTVSWYQQALGQGPQFIFQYYREEENGRGNFPPRFSGLQFPNYSSELNVNALELDDSALYLCASSQGGLAPRSQFFGPGTRLTVL.

The chain recombines TRBV3-1 (or the pseudogene TRBV3-2) with TRBJ2-7; possible D gene TRBD2, 6 bases. Germline assignment: CDR1 LGHDT and CDR2 YNNKEL (reference sequence). This CDR3 spans 17 amino acids. The V end lost 4 bases, the J end lost 0 bases, and 19 bases lay between the germline ends. The CDR3 nucleotides are TGTGCCAGCAGCCGGTCGAGGGAGGTGGTTTTCTCCTACGAGCAGTACTTC. It is translated as CASSRSREVVFSYEQYF.

The chain employs TRBV24-1 and TRBJ1-2, with D unclear. Germline values: CDR1 KGHDR, CDR2 SFDVKD. There are 14 residues in the CDR3. Trimming left V 2 bases short and J 8 bases short, with 14 bases between. As DNA, the CDR3 is TGTGCCACCAGTGATTCCCAGGTTCCGAACGGCTACACCTTC. It specifies CATSDSQVPNGYTF.

The chain recombines TRBV30 with TRBJ2-7; D might be TRBD2 (6 bases). V lost 1 base and J lost 2, with 12 bases in between. The germline V gene encodes CDR1 GTSNPN and CDR2 SVGIG (reference sequence). The length of the CDR3 is 14 residues. The CDR3 is CAWSGGVLTYEQYF. The CDR3 nucleotides read TGTGCCTGGAGTGGGGGGGTTCTAACCTACGAGCAGTACTTC.

This clone showed up just once. This chain connects TRBV5-4 to TRBJ1-2; 10 bases are a match to TRBD1. Germline CDR1 reads SGHNT; CDR2 reads YYREEE (reference sequence). V lost 2 bases and J lost 4; bases outside the gene matches: 2. The CDR3 is 14 residues long. The DNA for the CDR3 is TGTGCCAGCAGCTTTTGGACAGGGGGCTATGGCTACACCTTC. Protein sequence: CASSFWTGGYGYTF.

This chain links TRBV10-1 with TRBJ2-2, with D perhaps TRBD2 (6 bases). V was cut by 4 bases and J by 6 bases, with 9 bases left in between. The CDR3 has 13 residues. Germline CDR1 WNHNN, CDR2 SYGVQD (reference sequence). Here the CDR3 reads CASSVWGAGELFF. In nucleotides, the CDR3 is TGCGCCAGCAGTGTGTGGGGGGCCGGGGAGCTGTTTTTT.

The rearrangement links TRBV7-9 to TRBJ2-7, with TRBD1 matching 8 bases. Germline assignment: CDR1 SEHNR and CDR2 FQNEAQ (reference sequence). V trimming: 3 bases; J trimming: 3 bases; junction bases outside the gene matches: 7. The CDR3 is 15 amino acids. CDR3 amino acids: CASSFRGTGLYEQYF. The DNA of the CDR3 is TGTGCCAGCAGCTTCCGTGGGACAGGACTCTACGAGCAGTACTTC.

V gene TRBV18 combines with J gene TRBJ2-1; the D gene is possibly TRBD1 (6 bases). The CDR3 contains 15 residues. With 6 bases removed from V and 5 bases from J, the gap between germline ends came to 17 bases. Germline CDR1 and CDR2: KGHSH and LQKENI. The CDR3 loop reads CASSRSLRDNNEQFF. For the CDR3, the DNA is TGTGCCAGCTCTAGGAGCCTGAGGGACAACAATGAGCAGTTCTTC.

The rearrangement links TRBV18 to TRBJ2-7, with 11 bases that match TRBD2. CDR1 and CDR2 from the germline V gene are KGHSH and LQKENI. Trimming took 2 bases from V and 3 from J; bases not matched to a gene: 9. The CDR3 consists of 17 residues. The CDR3, as DNA: TGTGCCAGCTCACCATTCCTTAGCGGGGGGGTCTTCTACGAGCAGTACTTC. Translating gives CASSPFLSGGVFYEQYF.

Concerning this clone: An end of the junction does not agree with germline; a read error may underlie this. This rearrangement joins TRBV4-2 to TRBJ2-7; no firm D call. CDR1 is LGHNA, CDR2 YNFKEQ, per germline. CDR3 size: 15 residues. The CDR3 DNA sequence: TGTGCCAGCAGCCAAGATCATTCAGTGTCCTCCGAGCAGTACTTC. Its protein is CASSQDHSVSSEQYF.

The chain employs TRBV29-1 and TRBJ2-1, with TRBD2 matching 8 bases. This CDR3 is built from 17 residues. J was trimmed by 0 bases and V by 4 bases; bases with no gene match: 11. Germline V CDR1 and CDR2: SQVTM, ANQGSEA. For the CDR3, the DNA is TGCAGCGTTGTCGGACTAGCCGCCACTTTCTCCTACAATGAGCAGTTCTTC. Translating it yields CSVVGLAATFSYNEQFF.

The chain employs TRBV19 and TRBJ2-3, with TRBD1 matching over 10 bases. V dropped 2 bases and J dropped 9; count of bases not matched to a gene: 11. Germline CDR1 reads LNHDA; CDR2 reads SQIVND (reference sequence). The CDR3 is made up of 16 amino acids. CDR3 coding DNA: TGTGCCAGTAGTATAAATGTCGTCGGGACAGGGGACACGCAGTATTTT. Translation gives CASSINVVGTGDTQYF.

The chain uses TRBV2 and TRBJ2-3; D gene ambiguous. The CDR3 contains 11 residues. Germline loops: CDR1 SNHLY, CDR2 FYNNEI. The germline V and J ends were trimmed by 9 bases and 4 bases, with 8 bases remaining between them. As DNA, the CDR3 is TGTGCCAGTAGAGAGGCAGATACGCAGTATTTT. Residues: CASREADTQYF.

The chain joins TRBV2 to TRBJ1-1; TRBD1 matches at 10 bases. Germline V gene sequence: CDR1 SNHLY, CDR2 FYNNEI. The V gene end was trimmed by 5 bases and the J gene end by 0 bases; junction bases not matched to a gene: 3. CDR3 length: 15 amino acids. The CDR3 sequence: CASSRQGAVNTEAFF. For the CDR3, the DNA is TGTGCCAGCAGTAGACAGGGGGCCGTGAACACTGAAGCTTTCTTT.

This clone showed up just once. The chain uses TRBV6-6 and TRBJ1-1, with TRBD1 matching 9 bases. J lost 1 base, V lost 7 bases, and 7 bases had no gene match. Germline V lookup: CDR1 MNHNY, CDR2 SVGAGI (reference sequence). The CDR3 extends over 15 amino acids. For the CDR3, the DNA is TGTGCCAGCAAAGTACAGGGGGCGCAGAACACTGAAGCTTTCTTT. It encodes CASKVQGAQNTEAFF.